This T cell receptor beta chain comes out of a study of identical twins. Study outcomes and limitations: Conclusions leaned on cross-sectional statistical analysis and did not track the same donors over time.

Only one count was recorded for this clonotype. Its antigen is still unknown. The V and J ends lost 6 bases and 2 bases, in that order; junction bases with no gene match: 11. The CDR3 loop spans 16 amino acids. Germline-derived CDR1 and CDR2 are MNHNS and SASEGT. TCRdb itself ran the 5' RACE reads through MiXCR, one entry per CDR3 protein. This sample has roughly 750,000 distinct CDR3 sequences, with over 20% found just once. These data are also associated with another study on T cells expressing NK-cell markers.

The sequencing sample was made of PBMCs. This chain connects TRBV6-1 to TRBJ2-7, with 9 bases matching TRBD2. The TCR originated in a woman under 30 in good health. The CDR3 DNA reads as TGTGCCAGCAGGACATCCTCGGCGGGAGGGGCCTACGAGCAGTACTTC. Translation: CASRTSSAGGAYEQYF.